The next 21 T cell receptor beta chains were all read from a single sample in a study of cytomegalovirus exposure and HLA in healthy donors. PCR employed 60 Vbeta and 13 Jbeta primers. The data were produced by immunoSEQ multiplex PCR, yet TCRdb's version contains in-frame clones alone and is incomplete. The top ten clones hold about 3.3% of a sample with roughly 60,000 clones, 70% to 80% of them seen once. Sequencing input: PBMCs. Receptors originate from a woman in her forties in good health and CMV-seropositive.

The chain recombines TRBV5-1 with TRBJ1-4, with TRBD1 matching 9 bases. V was clipped by 4 bases and J by 0 bases; unmatched bases: 4. The CDR3 runs to 16 residues. Germline V gene data show CDR1 as SGHRS and CDR2 as YFSETQ. The CDR3 loop reads CASSMDRGPTNEKLFF. The CDR3 DNA follows: TGCGCCAGCAGCATGGACAGGGGCCCAACTAATGAAAAACTGTTTTTT.

The CDR3, as DNA: TGCGCCAGCAGCTTGGACAGGAGTGGCTACACCTTC. Translation gives CASSLDRSGYTF. The chain employs TRBV5-1 and TRBJ1-2; D is perhaps TRBD1 (5 bases). This CDR3 comprises 12 residues. The V and J ends lost 0 bases and 7 bases respectively, with 7 bases between them. Germline loops: CDR1 SGHRS, CDR2 YFSETQ.

This clone was found a few times. The chain has TRBV7-2 and TRBJ1-5; 7 bases line up with TRBD1. The CDR3 runs 16 residues. J lost 0 bases, V lost 3 bases, and 5 bases had no gene match. Germline CDR1 is SGHTA and CDR2 is FQGNSA. The CDR3 loop is CASSLGQRNSNQPQHF. The CDR3 DNA reads TGTGCCAGCAGCTTGGGACAGCGAAATAGCAATCAGCCCCAGCATTTT. Filled out from reference TRBV7-2 and TRBJ1-5, the complete variable domain reads GAGVSQSPSNKVTEKGKDVELRCDPISGHTALYWYRQSLGQGLEFLIYFQGNSAPDKSGLPSDRFSAERTGGSVSTLTIQRTQQEDSAVYLCASSLGQRNSNQPQHFGDGTRLSIL.

CDR3: CASGSRLYTF. The CDR3, as DNA: TGTGCTAGTGGTTCGCGGCTTTACACCTTC. The rearrangement links TRBV12-5 to TRBJ1-2; the D is unclear. Germline values: CDR1 LGHNT, CDR2 FRNRAP. V lost 4 bases and J 11 bases, leaving 8 bases between the germline ends. The CDR3 is 10 amino acids.

The chain is built from TRBV18 and TRBJ1-3; D possibly corresponds to TRBD1 (6 bases). This CDR3 has 15 residues. Germline V gives CDR1 KGHSH, CDR2 LQKENI. Trimming stripped 3 bases from V and 1 base from J, with 10 bases between. In DNA, the CDR3 is TGTGCCAGCTCACCGGACACAGGGTCTGGAAACACCATATATTTT. It codes for CASSPDTGSGNTIYF.

The V and J genes are TRBV7-8 and TRBJ1-1; the D gene is possibly TRBD1 (5 bases). Between the trimmed V and J ends, which lost 3 bases and 5 bases, there was a span of 19 bases. Germline assignment: CDR1 SGHVS and CDR2 FQNEAQ. The CDR3 is 16 residues long. The CDR3 is CASSLTTRTGGTEAFF. CDR3 coding DNA: TGTGCCAGCAGCTTGACTACTCGGACGGGGGGAACTGAAGCTTTCTTT.

The chain is built from TRBV14 and TRBJ1-3; possibly TRBD1 for D (6 bases). CDR3 length: 14 amino acids. Trimming removed 1 base from V and 2 bases from J, with 6 bases in between. The germline V gene has CDR1 SGHDN and CDR2 FVKESK. The CDR3 spells CASSQAGAGNTIYF. The CDR3 DNA is TGTGCCAGCAGCCAAGCAGGGGCTGGAAACACCATATATTTT.

This chain links TRBV7-2 with TRBJ1-2; 7 bases align to TRBD1. Germline values: CDR1 SGHTA, CDR2 FQGNSA. The CDR3 has 14 amino acids. J was trimmed by 7 bases and V by 4 bases; bases with no gene match: 9. The CDR3 loop reads CASSSKRQGTGYTF. In DNA, the CDR3 is TGTGCCAGCAGCTCCAAGCGACAGGGAACTGGCTACACCTTC. Looking up the rest from reference TRBV7-2 and TRBJ1-2 gives the full variable domain: GAGVSQSPSNKVTEKGKDVELRCDPISGHTALYWYRQSLGQGLEFLIYFQGNSAPDKSGLPSDRFSAERTGGSVSTLTIQRTQQEDSAVYLCASSSKRQGTGYTFGSGTRLTVV.

V usage is TRBV2 and J usage is TRBJ2-1; maybe TRBD2 (6 bases). In germline, CDR1 is SNHLY, CDR2 FYNNEI. The CDR3 has 13 residues. Trimming shortened V by 8 bases and J by 6 bases, and 14 bases separated the two germline ends. CDR3 sequence: CASQDTSSNEQFF. DNA of the CDR3: TGTGCCAGCCAAGATACTAGCTCCAATGAGCAGTTCTTC.

The V and J genes are TRBV5-5 and TRBJ2-5; 9 positions agree with TRBD1. V lost 5 bases and J lost 3; bases outside the gene matches: 11. Germline assignment: CDR1 SGHKS and CDR2 YYEKEE (reference sequence). The CDR3 spans 16 residues. CDR3 in DNA: TGTGCCAGCAGTCATCCGGGACAGGGAGGGAAAGAGACCCAGTACTTC. Its protein is CASSHPGQGGKETQYF.

A few counts support this clone. This chain joins TRBV30 and TRBJ1-2; tentative D call: TRBD1 (6 bases). Germline values: CDR1 GTSNPN, CDR2 SVGIG (reference sequence). V was clipped by 7 bases and J by 2 bases, with 11 bases between them. This CDR3 has 12 amino acids. The CDR3 is CAFRGYNYGYTF. CDR3 nucleotide sequence: TGTGCCTTTAGGGGGTACAACTATGGCTACACCTTC.

This clone came up once. This sequence joins TRBV5-4 and TRBJ1-2, with a possible D match to TRBD1 (6 bases). V was shortened by 1 base and J by 5 bases, with 15 bases between the two germline ends. The length of the CDR3 is 15 residues. Germline-derived CDR1 and CDR2 are SGHNT and YYREEE (reference sequence). The CDR3 DNA reads as TGTGCCAGCAGCTTGTCGCAGGGGAATACATATGGCTACACCTTC. The encoded protein is CASSLSQGNTYGYTF.

Turning to this clone: Relative to the germline gene, one junction end is altered; a read error may explain this. V is TRBV7-2 and J is TRBJ1-1, with 7 bases fitting TRBD1. CDR3 length: 14 residues. Germline V lookup: CDR1 SGHTA, CDR2 FQGNSA. This CDR3 reads CASSLVSGTVPAGF. The CDR3 region has the DNA TGTGCCAGCAGCTTAGTTTCTGGGACAGTCCCGGCCGGGTTT.

V is TRBV7-3 and J is TRBJ2-4; 9 nucleotides line up with TRBD2. Germline CDR1 and CDR2: SGHTA and FQGTGA. With V trimmed by 2 bases and J by 0 bases, 14 bases remained unmatched. This CDR3 has 20 amino acids. In DNA, the CDR3 is TGTGCCAGCAGCTTACAGGCGGCTAGCGGGGTTAAACTAGCCAAAAACATTCAGTACTTC. It translates to CASSLQAASGVKLAKNIQYF.

The chain carries TRBV20-1 and TRBJ2-7; D might be TRBD2 (7 bases). Between the trimmed V and J ends, which lost 6 bases and 6 bases, there was a span of 9 bases. This CDR3 spans 10 amino acids. Per the germline V gene, CDR1 is DFQATT and CDR2 is SNEGSKA (reference sequence). The DNA for the CDR3 is TGCAGTGCGGGGGGGGCCGAGCAGTACTTC. It translates to CSAGGAEQYF.

The CDR3, as DNA: TGCGCCAGCAGCCCGATTAGCGGGGGAGAGACCCAGTACTTC. Its protein product is CASSPISGGETQYF. The chain couples TRBV5-1 to TRBJ2-5; 9 nucleotides align to TRBD2. Germline assignment: CDR1 SGHRS and CDR2 YFSETQ. The V gene end was trimmed by 4 bases and the J gene end by 4 bases; junction bases not matched to a gene: 5. This CDR3 comprises 14 residues.

This clone has more than one count but fewer than ten. The V gene is TRBV30, the J gene TRBJ1-1; D gene ambiguous. The CDR3 runs to 11 residues. In germline, CDR1 is GTSNPN, CDR2 SVGIG (reference sequence). With 0 bases removed from V and 9 bases from J, the gap between germline ends came to 8 bases. CDR3 in DNA: TGTGCCTGGAGTGTATTGGAGAAAGCTTTCTTT. Its translation is CAWSVLEKAFF.

The rearrangement links TRBV18 to TRBJ2-1; 8 positions agree with TRBD2. The CDR3 runs to 16 residues. V lost 3 bases to trimming and J lost 6 bases; unmatched junction nucleotides: 10. CDR1 KGHSH and CDR2 LQKENI come from the germline V gene. The chain's CDR3 is CASSPPRAGGFNEQFF. The CDR3 nucleotides are TGTGCCAGCTCACCCCCCCGTGCGGGGGGCTTCAATGAGCAGTTCTTC.

The V call is TRBV15, the J call TRBJ2-7, with 8 positions matching TRBD2. There are 15 residues in the CDR3. The ends lost 3 bases at V and 2 bases at J; junction bases unmatched: 6. Germline V gives CDR1 LNHNV, CDR2 YYDKDF (reference sequence). The CDR3 loop reads CATSRGGGRAYEQYF. CDR3 sequence (DNA): TGTGCCACCAGCAGGGGCGGGGGGCGGGCCTACGAGCAGTACTTC.

The V and J genes are TRBV9 and TRBJ2-5; the D gene is possibly TRBD2 (7 bases). Germline V gene lookup returns CDR1 SGDLS and CDR2 YYNGEE. The CDR3 length is 15 residues. Trimming shortened V by 5 bases and J by 0 bases, and 14 bases separated the two germline ends. CDR3 sequence (DNA): TGTGCCAGCAGTCGCCGAGGGGGGGACCAAGAGACCCAGTACTTC. Translation: CASSRRGGDQETQYF.

The chain couples TRBV11-2 to TRBJ2-2; D is perhaps TRBD1 (6 bases). The CDR3 covers 16 residues. V was cut by 1 base and J by 1 base, with 10 bases left in between. Germline CDR1 SGHAT, CDR2 FQNNGV. The CDR3 DNA reads TGTGCCAGCAGCTTAGGAGTAGGGGGGAACACCGGGGAGCTGTTTTTT. Translated, it gives CASSLGVGGNTGELFF. The complete variable domain, with remaining parts taken from reference TRBV11-2 and TRBJ2-2, reads EAGVAQSPRYKIIEKRQSVAFWCNPISGHATLYWYQQILGQGPKLLIQFQNNGVVDDSQLPKDRFSAERLKGVDSTLKIQPAKLEDSAVYLCASSLGVGGNTGELFFGEGSRLTVL.